The 17 T cell receptor beta chains reported below all come from one sample, sequenced in a study of shared clonotypes between healthy human individuals. TCRdb keeps only in-frame clones here, not all; method: immunoSEQ multiplex PCR. Of roughly 490,000 clones listed, 79% are singletons. Source material: PBMCs. The receptors here all came from a woman aged 40 to 55 in good health. Some clones in this sample may be carry-over from other donors' samples.

This clone was observed a handful of times. The chain uses TRBV11-2 and TRBJ1-1; no clear D. The CDR3 consists of 12 residues. The germline V gene has CDR1 SGHAT and CDR2 FQNNGV. V dropped 3 bases and J dropped 4 bases, with 6 bases sitting between them. Written as DNA, the CDR3 is TGTGCCAGCAGCTTTCGGTTCACTGAAGCTTTCTTT. It is translated as CASSFRFTEAFF.

The rearrangement uses TRBV7-2 and TRBJ2-7; 9 bases line up with TRBD2. The CDR3 runs to 15 residues. Germline V gene sequence: CDR1 SGHTA, CDR2 FQGNSA. The trim removed 4 bases at V and 9 bases at J, leaving 13 bases unmatched. The CDR3 DNA reads as TGTGCCAGCAGCTACTCTGTTGCGGGAGGGGTAGGGCAGTACTTC. Protein sequence: CASSYSVAGGVGQYF.

V gene TRBV27 combines with J gene TRBJ2-1, with 8 bases aligning to TRBD2. Germline CDR1 and CDR2: MNHEY and SMNVEV (reference sequence). This CDR3 contains 14 residues. V dropped 6 bases and J dropped 3; count of bases not matched to a gene: 4. CDR3 loop: CASSLGRVYNEQFF. The CDR3 DNA follows: TGTGCCAGCAGCCTCGGGAGGGTCTACAATGAGCAGTTCTTC.

A word on this clone: The germline gene is not matched at one end of the junction; a read error may be the cause. The gene calls are TRBV27 and TRBJ1-4, with 7 positions matching TRBD1. This CDR3 is 13 amino acids long. The germline gives CDR1 MNHEY, CDR2 SMNVEV (reference sequence). The CDR3 is CASSLSTGTLLLF. The CDR3, as DNA: TGTGCCAGCAGCCTATCGACAGGGACCCTACTGCTTTTT. The full variable domain, its missing parts supplied by reference TRBV27 and TRBJ1-4, is EAQVTQNPRYLITVTGKKLTVTCSQNMNHEYMSWYRQDPGLGLRQIYYSMNVEVTDKGDVPEGYKVSRKEKRNFPLILESPSPNQTSLYFCASSLSTGTLLLFGSGTQLSVL.

V gene TRBV7-2 combines with J gene TRBJ2-5, with TRBD2 matching over 10 bases. Germline assignment: CDR1 SGHTA and CDR2 FQGNSA. The CDR3 loop spans 15 amino acids. V shed 5 bases and J 3 bases; nucleotides not matched to a gene: 6. CDR3 region: CASSRRTSGKETQYF. The CDR3 DNA follows: TGTGCCAGCAGCCGGAGGACTAGCGGAAAAGAGACCCAGTACTTC.

The chain combines TRBV19 with TRBJ2-7; D is possibly TRBD1 (6 bases). Deletions cut 2 bases from V and 3 bases from J, with 14 bases between. CDR3 size: 15 residues. Germline CDR1 and CDR2: LNHDA and SQIVND (reference sequence). This chain's CDR3 is CASSIRDTPGYEQYF. CDR3 DNA sequence: TGTGCCAGTAGTATAAGGGACACCCCAGGCTACGAGCAGTACTTC.

This clone was detected only once. J is TRBJ2-5 and V is TRBV5-1; unclear D gene. The CDR3 has 14 amino acids. Germline V gene sequence: CDR1 SGHRS, CDR2 YFSETQ. The V and J ends lost 4 bases and 0 bases respectively, with 10 bases between them. The CDR3 bases are TGCGCCAGCAGCGGCGGACCCCACCAAGAGACCCAGTACTTC. It codes for CASSGGPHQETQYF.

The V gene is TRBV7-2, the J gene TRBJ2-7; D is uncertain. Trimming cost V 1 base and J 3 bases, with 4 bases left between them. Germline-derived CDR1 and CDR2 are SGHTA and FQGNSA. The CDR3 has 12 amino acids. The CDR3 sequence is CASSLDHYEQYF. DNA for the CDR3: TGTGCCAGCAGCTTAGATCACTACGAGCAGTACTTC.

V usage is TRBV27 and J usage is TRBJ1-1; maybe TRBD1 (6 bases). Germline assignment: CDR1 MNHEY and CDR2 SMNVEV (reference sequence). CDR3 length: 13 residues. The V end was cut by 7 bases, the J end by 6 bases, with 15 bases between. The CDR3 reads CASTKQGNAEAFF. CDR3 DNA sequence: TGTGCCAGCACTAAACAGGGAAACGCTGAAGCTTTCTTT.

Concerning this clone: In the same sample, other DNA sequences code for this CDR3. This rearrangement joins TRBV19 to TRBJ2-6; D gene uncertain. V was shortened by 5 bases and J by 0 bases, with 5 bases between the two germline ends. This CDR3 region has 14 residues. In germline, CDR1 is LNHDA, CDR2 SQIVND (reference sequence). The CDR3 DNA reads TGTGCCAGTAGTGCGGACTCTGGGGCCAACGTCCTGACTTTC. Its translation: CASSADSGANVLTF. Full variable domain (rest looked up from reference TRBV19 and TRBJ2-6): DGGITQSPKYLFRKEGQNVTLSCEQNLNHDAMYWYRQDPGQGLRLIYYSQIVNDFQKGDIAEGYSVSREKKESFPLTVTSAQKNPTAFYLCASSADSGANVLTFGAGSRLTVL.

The chain employs TRBV11-2 and TRBJ2-1, with 8 bases that match TRBD1. With 4 bases clipped from V and 4 bases from J, the junction kept 6 bases outside the gene matches. In germline, CDR1 is SGHAT, CDR2 FQNNGV. The length of the CDR3 is 15 residues. CDR3 nucleotide sequence: TGTGCCAGCAGCTGGCAGGGGGCGAGGTACAATGAGCAGTTCTTC. It specifies CASSWQGARYNEQFF.

The CDR3 spells CASSTRKGLTYEQYF. CDR3 sequence (DNA): TGTGCCAGCAGCACACGAAAGGGCCTCACCTACGAGCAGTACTTC. This chain uses TRBV21-1 with TRBJ2-7. TRBV21-1 is deemed a pseudogene. The CDR3 contains 15 residues.

The genes are TRBV29-1 and TRBJ1-2, with D unresolved. This CDR3 contains 13 residues. CDR1 and CDR2 from the germline V gene are SQVTM and ANQGSEA. V was pared by 4 bases and J by 5 bases, with 14 bases between. The CDR3 nucleotides read TGCAGCGTTGGTCCGCCAGGCCGGTATGGCTACACCTTC. This sequence encodes CSVGPPGRYGYTF.

The chain uses TRBV7-2 and TRBJ1-3; D not resolved. V lost 1 base to trimming and J lost 2 bases, with 3 bases between them. The CDR3 consists of 13 residues. CDR1 is SGHTA and CDR2 is FQGNSA in the germline V gene. The DNA for the CDR3 is TGTGCCAGCAGCTTAGAAGCTGGAAACACCATATATTTT. The encoded protein is CASSLEAGNTIYF.

J is TRBJ1-1 and V is TRBV18, with D perhaps TRBD1 (6 bases). The germline V gene has CDR1 KGHSH and CDR2 LQKENI. Between the trimmed V and J ends, which lost 3 bases and 8 bases, there was a span of 13 bases. This CDR3 has 13 amino acids. In DNA form, the CDR3 reads TGTGCCAGCTCACCCAAGTCCGGGACAGAAGCTTTCTTT. Translating gives CASSPKSGTEAFF.

V and J are TRBV5-1 and TRBJ2-5, with D tentatively TRBD1 or TRBD2 (5 bases each). Trimming pared 2 bases from V and 4 bases from J, leaving 21 bases between. Germline CDR1 is SGHRS and CDR2 is YFSETQ. The CDR3 consists of 17 residues. The CDR3 region has the DNA TGCGCCAGCAGCTTACAGGCGGGCCTACGAACGGGAGAGACCCAGTACTTC. Residues: CASSLQAGLRTGETQYF.

The chain recombines TRBV7-3 with TRBJ2-1; 9 positions agree with TRBD1. Unmatched junction bases numbered 5, after V lost 2 bases and J lost 6 bases. The germline gives CDR1 SGHTA, CDR2 FQGTGA. The CDR3 loop spans 15 amino acids. CDR3 protein: CASSLLGQGSNEQFF. In nucleotides, the CDR3 is TGTGCCAGCAGCTTACTGGGACAGGGAAGCAATGAGCAGTTCTTC.